The 28 T cell receptor beta chains below come from one sample, sequenced in a study of post-analysis software for immune sequencing data. Antigens for these TCRs are unknown. Study-wide results and caveats: A few TRBV segments appeared more often in patients than in controls, and TRBV5-6, TRBV5-1 and TRBV20-1 were among these.

Unique molecular identifiers featured in each of the TCR beta cDNA libraries. From the PCR reads, TCRdb called clonotypes with MiXCR, one entry per CDR3 protein. The sample lists 820,000 or so distinct CDR3 sequences, approximately 57% occurring once. The source material was blood. These receptors were taken from a girl aged 5 to 17 with multiple sclerosis.

The rearrangement uses TRBV5-1 and TRBJ2-3; 13 positions match TRBD2. CDR1 and CDR2 (germline): SGHRS, YFSETQ. Trimming removed 3 bases from V and 5 bases from J; junction bases left unmatched: 6. The CDR3 contains 16 residues. The CDR3 region has the DNA TGCGCCAGCAGCTCTGGGACTAGCGGGGCGGAAGATACGCAGTATTTT. Translation: CASSSGTSGAEDTQYF.

In its sample, this clonotype was seen a few times. This chain uses TRBV7-9 with TRBJ2-4; TRBD1 matches 7 bases. The DNA matches TRBJ2-7 better at its end, which makes the J call doubtful. Germline CDR1 SEHNR, CDR2 FQNEAQ (reference sequence). This CDR3 comprises 15 residues. The CDR3 nucleotides are TGTGCCAGCAGCTCAGACAGGGCGTTCACCGACGAGCAGTACTTC. It codes for CASSSDRAFTDEQYF.

This clonotype was found a few times. The J gene is TRBJ1-2, the V gene TRBV29-1, with TRBD1 as a possible D gene (5 bases). Trimming removed 4 bases from V and 4 bases from J, with 31 bases in between. Germline assignment: CDR1 SQVTM and CDR2 ANQGSEA. The CDR3 is 19 amino acids. This CDR3 is CSVGPRRRGRKLMFYGYTF. Written as DNA, the CDR3 is TGCAGCGTTGGCCCCCGCCGTCGGGGACGGAAGTTAATGTTCTATGGCTACACCTTC.

The V and J genes are TRBV12-3 or TRBV12-4 and TRBJ2-1; D gene ambiguous. The ends were cut back, 5 bases at V and 13 bases at J, with 21 bases in the middle. This CDR3 region has 14 residues. DNA of the CDR3: TGTGCCAGCAGTCCCTCCGTCGCTGAGAGTATACAGTTCTTC. Translating gives CASSPSVAESIQFF.

For this clonotype: This may be a read error, as it is one base from a much larger clone. The J gene is TRBJ2-7, the V gene TRBV20-1; D may correspond to TRBD1 or TRBD2 (5 bases each). Germline values: CDR1 DFQATT, CDR2 SNEGSKA (reference sequence). V was trimmed by 6 bases and J by 0 bases, leaving 12 bases between them. This CDR3 is 13 amino acids long. The CDR3 sequence is CSAGRESSYEQYF. CDR3 nucleotides: TGCAGTGCCGGCAGGGAGAGCTCCTACGAGCAGTACTTC.

The chain joins TRBV9 to TRBJ1-6; D is ambiguous. Germline-derived CDR1 and CDR2 are SGDLS and YYNGEE. There are 14 residues in the CDR3. V dropped 2 bases and J dropped 0 bases, with 3 bases sitting between them. The CDR3 here is CASSVSSYNSPLHF. CDR3 coding DNA: TGTGCCAGCAGCGTCAGCTCCTATAATTCACCCCTCCACTTT. Supplemented by reference TRBV9 and TRBJ1-6, the full variable domain reads DSGVTQTPKHLITATGQRVTLRCSPRSGDLSVYWYQQSLDQGLQFLIQYYNGEERAKGNILERFSAQQFPDLHSELNLSSLELGDSALYFCASSVSSYNSPLHFGNGTRLTVT.

V is TRBV12-3 or TRBV12-4 and J is TRBJ2-1; 11 bases line up with TRBD2. This CDR3 comprises 15 residues. Trimming cost V 6 bases and J 7 bases; bases outside gene matches: 8. The CDR3: CASSPRASGGNEQFF. Here the CDR3 DNA reads TGTGCCAGCAGCCCAAGGGCTAGCGGGGGGAATGAGCAGTTCTTC.

This sequence joins TRBV7-9 and TRBJ2-1; D is possibly TRBD2 (7 bases). V was pared by 3 bases and J by 5 bases, with 17 bases between. Germline CDR1 reads SEHNR; CDR2 reads FQNEAQ (reference sequence). The CDR3 is 16 residues long. The CDR3 sequence: CASSFSGGGINNEQFF. In DNA, the CDR3 is TGTGCCAGCAGCTTTAGCGGCGGGGGCATCAACAATGAGCAGTTCTTC.

This clonotype occurred once. This sequence joins TRBV6-1 and TRBJ1-5; D gene unclear. The CDR3 consists of 17 residues. V was pared by 1 base and J by 0 bases, with 13 bases between. Germline V gene data show CDR1 as MNHNS and CDR2 as SASEGT. CDR3 loop: CASSEVNSLYSNQPQHF. The CDR3 DNA reads as TGTGCCAGCAGTGAAGTAAACAGCCTTTATAGCAATCAGCCCCAGCATTTT.

The J gene is TRBJ2-1, the V gene TRBV29-1, with D tentatively TRBD2 (5 bases). The germline V and J ends were trimmed by 6 bases and 9 bases, with 15 bases remaining between them. This CDR3 is built from 12 residues. Germline lookup yields CDR1 SQVTM and CDR2 ANQGSEA. CDR3 sequence: CSVDPLEGEQFF. The CDR3 nucleotides read TGCAGCGTCGACCCACTAGAGGGTGAGCAGTTCTTC.

This clonotype has a single count. The rearrangement uses TRBV5-6 and TRBJ2-1; 8 bases line up with TRBD2. Losses at the gene ends were 4 bases for V and 7 bases for J; bases not matched to a gene: 7. Germline V lookup: CDR1 SGHDT, CDR2 YYEEEE. This CDR3 is 14 amino acids long. CDR3 DNA: TGTGCCAGCAGCCCCGGGGGGGCTATAAATGAGCAGTTCTTC. It specifies CASSPGGAINEQFF.

The chain employs TRBV3-1 and TRBJ2-7; TRBD1 matches 9 bases. The CDR3 consists of 12 residues. The germline V gene has CDR1 LGHDT and CDR2 YNNKEL (reference sequence). The J segment lost 4 bases and the V segment lost 8 bases, leaving 3 bases of the junction unmatched. DNA of the CDR3: TGTGCCAGCGTGGGACAGGGTTACGAGCAGTACTTC. Its translation is CASVGQGYEQYF.

The chain joins TRBV5-1 to TRBJ1-2, with D possibly being TRBD1 (6 bases). Germline CDR1 reads SGHRS; CDR2 reads YFSETQ. The CDR3 has 16 residues. With 0 bases removed from V and 0 bases from J, the gap between germline ends came to 12 bases. In DNA, the CDR3 is TGCGCCAGCAGCTTGGTCGGGGGGGCGGCTAACTATGGCTACACCTTC. Its protein product is CASSLVGGAANYGYTF.

This clonotype was counted only a few times. The chain employs TRBV7-7 and TRBJ2-3, with D possibly being TRBD2 (6 bases). Germline V lookup: CDR1 SSHAT, CDR2 FNYEAQ (reference sequence). There are 14 residues in the CDR3. Trimming shortened V by 5 bases and J by 2 bases, and 11 bases separated the two germline ends. The CDR3 protein is CASSRGLPTDTQYF. CDR3 sequence (DNA): TGTGCCAGCAGCCGGGGACTTCCCACAGATACGCAGTATTTT.

CDR3 residues: CASSYIDNEQFF. DNA of the CDR3: TGTGCCAGCAGTTACATCGACAATGAGCAGTTCTTC. The rearrangement joins TRBV6-6 to TRBJ2-1; D remains ambiguous. Germline CDR1 reads MNHNY; CDR2 reads SVGAGI (reference sequence). The CDR3 runs to 12 residues. V shed 2 bases and J shed 5 bases, with 4 bases lying between them.

V usage is TRBV6-5 and J usage is TRBJ2-6, with D perhaps given as TRBD1 or TRBD2 (5 bases each). There are 14 residues in the CDR3. Germline loops: CDR1 MNHEY, CDR2 SVGAGI. Trimming left V 6 bases short and J 8 bases short, with 14 bases between. The CDR3 nucleotides are TGTGCCAGCAGCCTCGGGACGGCGACCAACGTCCTGACTTTC. Protein sequence: CASSLGTATNVLTF.

On this clonotype: A junction end diverges from the germline sequence, so it may reflect a read error. The rearrangement joins TRBV7-8 to TRBJ1-1, with 7 bases identical to TRBD1. Germline values: CDR1 SGHVS, CDR2 FQNEAQ. CDR3 size: 14 residues. Written as DNA, the CDR3 is TGTGCCTGCAGCCCTGACAGGGTCGGGACTGAAGCTTTCTTT. Amino acid sequence: CACSPDRVGTEAFF.

The V and J genes are TRBV6-5 and TRBJ2-5; a possible D gene is TRBD2 (5 bases). The V end lost 6 bases, the J end lost 1 base, and 9 bases lay between the germline ends. Germline CDR1 and CDR2: MNHEY and SVGAGI. The CDR3 runs to 13 residues. The CDR3 coding sequence is TGTGCCAGCAGGAGAGGGCCCCAAGAGACCCAGTACTTC. This translates into CASRRGPQETQYF.

This clonotype was observed a handful of times. V gene TRBV10-3 combines with J gene TRBJ2-7; TRBD1 matches at 11 bases. This CDR3 has 16 amino acids. Germline-derived CDR1 and CDR2 are ENHRY and SYGVKD. The trim removed 8 bases at V and 7 bases at J, leaving 16 bases unmatched. The CDR3 coding sequence is TGTGCCATCGGCCACAGCCCGGGACAGGGGGAGCGGGAGCAGTACTTC. It specifies CAIGHSPGQGEREQYF.

The V and J genes are TRBV2 and TRBJ1-2; D not certain. Looked up from germline, CDR1 is SNHLY and CDR2 is FYNNEI. Trimming removed 8 bases at V and 6 bases at J, with 16 bases between. The CDR3 runs to 13 residues. CDR3 bases: TGTGCCAGCGCGTCCACAGCCGGTCATGGCTACACCTTC. The encoded protein is CASASTAGHGYTF.

The genes are TRBV7-3 and TRBJ2-1; 7 bases are shared with TRBD1. CDR1 is SGHTA, CDR2 FQGTGA, per germline. CDR3 length: 15 residues. V was clipped by 2 bases and J by 3 bases; unmatched bases: 4. Written as DNA, the CDR3 is TGTGCCAGCAGCTTATCGGGACAGTACTACAATGAGCAGTTCTTC. This sequence encodes CASSLSGQYYNEQFF.

The chain has TRBV7-3 and TRBJ1-1, with a tentative D call TRBD1 (6 bases). From germline, CDR1 is SGHTA and CDR2 FQGTGA. V lost 4 bases, J lost 0 bases, and 21 bases lay in between. This CDR3 has 18 residues. The CDR3 loop is CASSSEWGGARVNTEAFF. The CDR3 nucleotides read TGTGCCAGCAGCTCAGAGTGGGGGGGCGCGCGGGTGAACACTGAAGCTTTCTTT. Using reference TRBV7-3 and TRBJ1-1 for the parts outside the CDR3, the full variable domain is GAGVSQTPSNKVTEKGKYVELRCDPISGHTALYWYRQSLGQGPEFLIYFQGTGAADDSGLPNDRFFAVRPEGSVSTLKIQRTERGDSAVYLCASSSEWGGARVNTEAFFGQGTRLTVV.

CDR3 bases: TGTGCCAGCAGTGAGTCAGGGAATGAGCAGTTCTTC. Protein sequence: CASSESGNEQFF. This sequence joins TRBV6-1 and TRBJ2-1; a possible D gene is TRBD1 (5 bases). Germline V CDR1 and CDR2: MNHNS, SASEGT. V was cut by 3 bases and J by 7 bases, with 7 bases left in between. This CDR3 is built from 12 residues.

This clonotype has just a few counts. This chain uses TRBV6-4 with TRBJ2-1; D is uncertain. Per germline, CDR1 MRHNA and CDR2 SNTAGT. The length of the CDR3 is 15 residues. Deletions cut 4 bases from V and 2 bases from J, with 12 bases between. The CDR3 loop is CASSVGGQTYNEQFF. The CDR3, as DNA: TGTGCCAGCAGTGTGGGTGGGCAGACCTACAATGAGCAGTTCTTC.

This clonotype was observed a handful of times. The V and J genes are TRBV6-5 and TRBJ2-3; TRBD2 might be the D (7 bases). The CDR3 spans 16 residues. With 10 bases removed from V and 1 base from J, the gap between germline ends came to 21 bases. Germline-derived CDR1 and CDR2 are MNHEY and SVGAGI. Written as DNA, the CDR3 is TGTGCCATCTCCCCAGGAGGAGGGGGGGGCACAGATACGCAGTATTTT. Residues: CAISPGGGGGTDTQYF.

The sample holds one count of this clonotype. J is TRBJ1-4 and V is TRBV6-5; TRBD1 might be the D (5 bases). Germline V lookup: CDR1 MNHEY, CDR2 SVGAGI. CDR3 length: 19 amino acids. V gave up 0 bases and J gave up 3 bases, with 20 bases separating them. The DNA of the CDR3 is TGTGCCAGCAGTTACTCGTCCCCAAATTGGCGGGGGGCTAATGAAAAACTGTTTTTT. As protein: CASSYSSPNWRGANEKLFF.

The chain carries TRBV27 and TRBJ1-2; D is uncertain. Germline V CDR1 and CDR2: MNHEY, SMNVEV (reference sequence). Trimming pared 3 bases from V and 4 bases from J, leaving 6 bases between. This CDR3 comprises 12 residues. The CDR3 reads CASSFDGYGYTF. CDR3 bases: TGTGCCAGCAGTTTTGATGGCTATGGCTACACCTTC.

Comments on this clonotype: At one boundary the junction diverges from the germline segment, which might be a read error. The V call is TRBV10-3, the J call TRBJ2-1, with D uncertain. In germline, CDR1 is ENHRY, CDR2 SYGVKD. This CDR3 comprises 17 residues. The CDR3 bases are TGTGCCATCAGGGAGTCGAGTTACGAGGAAGGACGGAATGAGCAGTTCTTC. This gives the protein CAIRESSYEEGRNEQFF.